Presented here are 16 T cell receptor beta chains from one specimen sequenced in a study of T-cell reconstitution after alpha-beta-depleted transplantation in children. Preparation of the TCRbeta library was carried out with unique molecular identifiers. A single record per CDR3 protein comes from TCRdb applying MiXCR to the PCR reads. The data contain roughly 310,000 distinct CDR3 sequences, roughly 25% of them singletons. The specimen comprised PBMCs, mostly from graft donor cells, sampled 180 days after TCRalphabeta/CD19-depleted stem cell transplant. The source is a male patient younger than 18 who had a stem cell transplant for acute lymphoblastic leukemia, so the T cells may come from the graft donor.

The V call is TRBV6-2 or TRBV6-3, the J call TRBJ2-1; D is ambiguous. The V end was cut by 8 bases, the J end by 10 bases, with 21 bases between. The CDR3 length is 14 residues. Germline V gives CDR1 MNHEY, CDR2 SVGEGT. Written as DNA, the CDR3 is TGTGCCAGCTCAAGTGTGGGTTTTTGGATGGAGCAGTTCTTC. It yields the protein CASSSVGFWMEQFF.

The chain recombines TRBV9 with TRBJ2-3, with D possibly TRBD2 on 6 matching bases. Looked up from germline, CDR1 is SGDLS and CDR2 is YYNGEE. The V end was cut by 1 base, the J end by 6 bases, with 15 bases between. The CDR3 loop spans 15 amino acids. CDR3 DNA: TGTGCCAGCAGCGTATTGAGTCCGGGGGTGGATACGCAGTATTTT. This encodes CASSVLSPGVDTQYF.

There are a few counts of this clonotype. V is TRBV5-1 and J is TRBJ2-3; 8 bases are shared with TRBD2. Per germline, CDR1 SGHRS and CDR2 YFSETQ. Trimming at V came to 5 bases and at J to 1 base, leaving 12 bases not matched to a gene. The CDR3 loop spans 17 amino acids. The CDR3 loop reads CASSSLGREGGTDTQYF. The CDR3 DNA follows: TGCGCCAGCAGTTCCCTCGGGAGGGAAGGGGGCACAGATACGCAGTATTTT.

This clonotype appeared a few times. This chain uses TRBV20-1 with TRBJ2-3; no firm D call. Deletions cut 0 bases from V and 4 bases from J, with 14 bases between. CDR3 length: 15 residues. In germline, CDR1 is DFQATT, CDR2 SNEGSKA (reference sequence). The CDR3 region is CSAREFRAVSDTQYF. CDR3 DNA: TGCAGTGCTAGAGAGTTCCGTGCCGTATCAGATACGCAGTATTTT.

The rearrangement joins TRBV29-1 to TRBJ2-5; no clear D. Germline loops: CDR1 SQVTM, CDR2 ANQGSEA. The V end lost 4 bases, the J end lost 4 bases, and 7 bases lay between the germline ends. CDR3 size: 11 residues. The CDR3 here is CSVVGRETQYF. The CDR3, as DNA: TGCAGCGTTGTCGGGCGAGAGACCCAGTACTTC. Using reference TRBV29-1 and TRBJ2-5 for the parts outside the CDR3, the full variable domain is SAVISQKPSRDICQRGTSLTIQCQVDSQVTMMFWYRQQPGQSLTLIATANQGSEATYESGFVIDKFPISRPNLTFSTLTVSNMSPEDSSIYLCSVVGRETQYFGPGTRLLVL.

This clonotype showed up many times. V gene TRBV7-7 combines with J gene TRBJ2-5; 7 positions agree with TRBD1. The CDR3 totals 14 residues. Looked up from germline, CDR1 is SSHAT and CDR2 is FNYEAQ (reference sequence). J gave up 5 bases and V 3 bases, and 6 bases lay outside the gene matches. CDR3 DNA sequence: TGTGCCAGCAGCTTGACAGGGTTGCAGGAGACCCAGTACTTC. It yields the protein CASSLTGLQETQYF.

This clonotype has a count of ten or more. The chain carries TRBV13 and TRBJ2-7; 9 bases are a match to TRBD1. CDR1 is PRHDT and CDR2 is FYEKMQ in the germline V gene (reference sequence). The CDR3 totals 15 residues. J lost 0 bases, V lost 3 bases, and 3 bases had no gene match. The CDR3 here is CASSLGQGPSYEQYF. The CDR3 nucleotides are TGTGCCAGCAGCTTGGGACAGGGTCCCTCCTACGAGCAGTACTTC.

V is TRBV5-1 and J is TRBJ1-1; unclear D gene. Germline loops: CDR1 SGHRS, CDR2 YFSETQ. This CDR3 is 15 amino acids long. Trimming cost V 3 bases and J 3 bases, with 15 bases left between them. DNA for the CDR3: TGCGCCAGCAGCTCCCTTACCTCTGGAGACACTGAAGCTTTCTTT. Translated: CASSSLTSGDTEAFF.

This clonotype was counted between two and nine times. This rearrangement joins TRBV20-1 to TRBJ2-2, with TRBD2 identical over 10 bases. The V gene's germline CDR1 is DFQATT and CDR2 SNEGSKA (reference sequence). The CDR3 totals 16 residues. Trimming took 0 bases from V and 7 from J; bases not matched to a gene: 8. The DNA of the CDR3 is TGCAGTGCTAGAGATCTGCTAGCGGGAGCTATCGGGGAGCTGTTTTTT. Translated: CSARDLLAGAIGELFF.

The chain uses TRBV7-3 and TRBJ1-2, with 8 bases identical to TRBD1. V was pared by 1 base and J by 6 bases, with 10 bases of the junction left unmatched. CDR1 is SGHTA, CDR2 FQGTGA, per germline. The CDR3 sequence is 16 residues long. The CDR3 nucleotides are TGTGCCAGCAGCTTAAAAGGGCCGGGACAGGCCAATGGCTACACCTTC. It yields the protein CASSLKGPGQANGYTF. Full variable domain (remainder filled in from reference TRBV7-3 and TRBJ1-2): GAGVSQTPSNKVTEKGKYVELRCDPISGHTALYWYRQSLGQGPEFLIYFQGTGAADDSGLPNDRFFAVRPEGSVSTLKIQRTERGDSAVYLCASSLKGPGQANGYTFGSGTRLTVV.

This clonotype came up a few times. The chain employs TRBV7-3 and TRBJ2-2, with unresolved D. The V end lost 1 base, the J end lost 7 bases, and 10 bases lay between the germline ends. Germline CDR1 is SGHTA and CDR2 is FQGTGA. This CDR3 spans 14 amino acids. The CDR3 DNA follows: TGTGCCAGCAGCTTAATATGGGGAAACGGGGAGCTGTTTTTT. The encoded protein is CASSLIWGNGELFF.

The chain uses TRBV6-1 and TRBJ2-3; the D call may be TRBD1 or TRBD2 (5 bases each). Germline loops: CDR1 MNHNS, CDR2 SASEGT. The CDR3 totals 14 residues. V dropped 6 bases and J dropped 0 bases, with 10 bases sitting between them. DNA for the CDR3: TGTGCCAGCAGGCCGGGACGGAGCACAGATACGCAGTATTTT. Amino acid sequence: CASRPGRSTDTQYF.

There are a few counts of this clonotype. This chain joins TRBV3-1 and TRBJ2-1, with a possible D match to TRBD2 (6 bases). The germline V gene encodes CDR1 LGHDT and CDR2 YNNKEL (reference sequence). V was cut by 4 bases and J by 3 bases, with 13 bases left in between. CDR3 length: 15 amino acids. This chain's CDR3 is CASSRGTLNYNEQFF. CDR3 DNA: TGTGCCAGCAGCCGCGGGACCCTCAACTACAATGAGCAGTTCTTC.

This clonotype was seen only a few times. This chain links TRBV4-2 with TRBJ1-5; TRBD1 is a possible D gene (5 bases). This CDR3 has 17 residues. CDR1 is LGHNA, CDR2 YNFKEQ, per germline. V lost 0 bases and J 2 bases, leaving 14 bases between the germline ends. CDR3 protein: CASSQDRPGTGNQPQHF. The CDR3 coding sequence is TGTGCCAGCAGCCAAGATCGCCCAGGGACGGGCAATCAGCCCCAGCATTTT.

The CDR3 bases are TGCAGTGCTAGTTTTCCGGGACAAAGAAACAATGAGCAGTTCTTC. It yields the protein CSASFPGQRNNEQFF. V is TRBV20-1 and J is TRBJ2-1; D possibly corresponds to TRBD1 (6 bases). V was clipped by 3 bases and J by 5 bases, with 17 bases between them. The V gene's germline CDR1 is DFQATT and CDR2 SNEGSKA (reference sequence). The CDR3 has 15 amino acids.

The gene calls are TRBV5-1 and TRBJ2-3; the match to TRBD1 covers 8 bases. With V trimmed by 2 bases and J by 4 bases, 3 bases remained unmatched. From germline, CDR1 is SGHRS and CDR2 YFSETQ. This CDR3 spans 14 amino acids. CDR3 in DNA: TGCGCCAGCAGCTTCGGACAGGGAGCAGATACGCAGTATTTT. Its protein is CASSFGQGADTQYF.